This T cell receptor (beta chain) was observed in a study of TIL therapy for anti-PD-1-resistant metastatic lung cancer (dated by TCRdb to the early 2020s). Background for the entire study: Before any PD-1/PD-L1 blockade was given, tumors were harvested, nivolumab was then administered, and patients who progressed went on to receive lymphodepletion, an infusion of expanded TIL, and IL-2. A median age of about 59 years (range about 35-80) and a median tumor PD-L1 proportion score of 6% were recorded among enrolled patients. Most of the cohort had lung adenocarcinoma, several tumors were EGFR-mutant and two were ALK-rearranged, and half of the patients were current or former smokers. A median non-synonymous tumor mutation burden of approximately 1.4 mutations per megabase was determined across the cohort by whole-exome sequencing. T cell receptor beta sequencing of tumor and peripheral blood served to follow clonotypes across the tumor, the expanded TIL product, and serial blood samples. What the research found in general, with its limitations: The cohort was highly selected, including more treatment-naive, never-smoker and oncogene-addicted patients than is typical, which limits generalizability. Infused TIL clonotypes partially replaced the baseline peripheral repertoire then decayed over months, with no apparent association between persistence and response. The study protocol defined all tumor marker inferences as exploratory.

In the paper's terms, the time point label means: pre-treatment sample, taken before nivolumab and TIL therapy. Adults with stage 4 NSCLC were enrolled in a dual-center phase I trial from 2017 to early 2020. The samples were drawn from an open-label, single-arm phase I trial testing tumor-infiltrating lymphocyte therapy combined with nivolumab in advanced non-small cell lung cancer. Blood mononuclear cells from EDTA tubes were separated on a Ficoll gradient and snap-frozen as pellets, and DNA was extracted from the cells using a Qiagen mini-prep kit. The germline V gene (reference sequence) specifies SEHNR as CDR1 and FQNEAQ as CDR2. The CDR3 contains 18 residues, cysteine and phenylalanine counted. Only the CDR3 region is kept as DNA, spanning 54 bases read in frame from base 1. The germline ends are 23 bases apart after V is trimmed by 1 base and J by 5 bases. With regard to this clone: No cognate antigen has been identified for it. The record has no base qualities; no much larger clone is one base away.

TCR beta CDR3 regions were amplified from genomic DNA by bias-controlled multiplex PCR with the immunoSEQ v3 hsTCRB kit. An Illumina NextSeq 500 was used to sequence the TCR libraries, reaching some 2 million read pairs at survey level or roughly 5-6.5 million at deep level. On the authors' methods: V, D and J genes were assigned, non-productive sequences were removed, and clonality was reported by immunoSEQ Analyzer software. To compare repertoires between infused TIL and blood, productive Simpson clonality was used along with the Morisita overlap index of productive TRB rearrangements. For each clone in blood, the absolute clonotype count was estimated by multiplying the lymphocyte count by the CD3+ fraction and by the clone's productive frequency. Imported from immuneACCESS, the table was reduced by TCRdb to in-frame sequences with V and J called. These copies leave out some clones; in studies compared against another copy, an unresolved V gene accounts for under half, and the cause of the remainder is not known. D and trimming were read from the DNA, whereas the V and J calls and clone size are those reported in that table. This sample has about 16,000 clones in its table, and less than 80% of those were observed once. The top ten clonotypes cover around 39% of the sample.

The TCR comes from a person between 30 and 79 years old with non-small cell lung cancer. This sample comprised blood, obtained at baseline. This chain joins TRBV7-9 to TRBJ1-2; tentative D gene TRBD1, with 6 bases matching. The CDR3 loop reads CASSLVSGTRDTIYGYTF. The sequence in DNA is TGTGCCAGCAGCTTAGTTAGTGGGACCCGGGACACAATATATGGCTACACCTTC.